This T cell receptor beta chain derives from a study of blood T cell repertoires in COVID-19. Looking at the study overall: The study drew acute and convalescent COVID-19 samples from the United States, Italy and Spain. From T cells, B-cell-depleted T cells, or PBMCs came the material, which was cDNA or gDNA.

Per germline, CDR1 KGHDR and CDR2 SFDVKD. V was shortened by 6 bases and J by 8 bases, with 22 bases between the two germline ends. The CDR3 runs to 16 residues. Study processing details: Estimated nucleated cell counts came from reference gene primer amplification. Repertoires were generated with immunoSEQ multiplex PCR, while TCRdb's copy carries only in-frame clones and drops some. The V and J calls and clone size come from that table; D and trimming were worked out from the DNA. The sample has approximately 300,000 clones, around 87% seen once. The J gene is TRBJ2-1, the V gene TRBV24-1; a weak D match, TRBD1 (6 bases). The TCR comes from a woman aged 50 to 60 who had recovered from COVID-19. Sequenced sample: peripheral blood. The CDR3 reads CATSPPGARGLDEQFF. The CDR3 DNA sequence: TGTGCCACCAGTCCTCCAGGGGCCCGAGGGTTGGATGAGCAGTTCTTC.